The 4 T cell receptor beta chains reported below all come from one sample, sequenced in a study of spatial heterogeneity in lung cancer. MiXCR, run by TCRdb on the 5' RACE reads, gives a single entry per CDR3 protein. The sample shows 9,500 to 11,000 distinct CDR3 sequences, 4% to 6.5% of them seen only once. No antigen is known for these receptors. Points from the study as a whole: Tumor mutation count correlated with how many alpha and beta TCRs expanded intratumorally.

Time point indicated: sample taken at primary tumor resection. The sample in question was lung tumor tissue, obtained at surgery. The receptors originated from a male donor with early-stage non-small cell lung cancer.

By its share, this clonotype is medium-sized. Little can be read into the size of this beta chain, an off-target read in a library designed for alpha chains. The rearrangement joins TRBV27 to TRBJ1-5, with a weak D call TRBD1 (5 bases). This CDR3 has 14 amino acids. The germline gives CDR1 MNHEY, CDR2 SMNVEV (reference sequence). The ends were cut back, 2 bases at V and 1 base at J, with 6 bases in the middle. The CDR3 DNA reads TGTGCCAGCAGTTTAGGGGGGAGCAATCAGCCCCAGCATTTT. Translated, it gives CASSLGGSNQPQHF.

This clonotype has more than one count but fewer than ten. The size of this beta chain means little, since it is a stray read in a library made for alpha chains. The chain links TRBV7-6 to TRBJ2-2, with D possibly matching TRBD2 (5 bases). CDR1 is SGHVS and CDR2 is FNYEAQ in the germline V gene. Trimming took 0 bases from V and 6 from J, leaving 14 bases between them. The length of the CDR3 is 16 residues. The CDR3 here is CASSLAERGLSGELFF. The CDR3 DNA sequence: TGTGCCAGCAGCTTAGCAGAGCGCGGGTTGTCCGGGGAGCTGTTTTTT.

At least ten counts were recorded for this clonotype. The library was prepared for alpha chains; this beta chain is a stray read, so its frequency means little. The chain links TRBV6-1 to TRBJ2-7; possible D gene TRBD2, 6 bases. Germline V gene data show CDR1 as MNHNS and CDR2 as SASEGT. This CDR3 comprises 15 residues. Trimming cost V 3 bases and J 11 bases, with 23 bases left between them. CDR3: CASSDPRGGLLGEYF. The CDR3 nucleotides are TGTGCCAGCAGTGATCCCAGAGGTGGACTACTCGGGGAGTACTTC.

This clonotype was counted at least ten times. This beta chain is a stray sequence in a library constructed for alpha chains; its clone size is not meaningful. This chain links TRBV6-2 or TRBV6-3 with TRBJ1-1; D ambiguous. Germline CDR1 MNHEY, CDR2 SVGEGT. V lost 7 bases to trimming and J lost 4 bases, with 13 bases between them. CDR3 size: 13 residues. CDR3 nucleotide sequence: TGTGCCAGCATGCGCGAGGTGCGCACTGAAGCTTTCTTT. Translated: CASMREVRTEAFF.